This entry describes one T cell receptor beta chain. Antigen specificity is unknown. CDR3 length: 18 amino acids. Losses at the gene ends were 0 bases for V and 1 base for J; bases not matched to a gene: 13. CDR1 is GTSNPN, CDR2 SVGIG, per germline (reference sequence). TCRdb's copy holds only in-frame clones and misses some; the assay was immunoSEQ multiplex PCR. The data contain 160,000 or so clones, 85% to 90% of them singletons. The sample is drawn from a study of T cell responses to AZD1222 COVID-19 vaccine. Regarding the study as a whole: Possibly, clonal diversity was underestimated; donors were largely white British and included more females.

This TCR was recovered from an adult who received the AZD1222 COVID-19 vaccine. The chain combines TRBV30 with TRBJ1-1; 8 bases agree with TRBD1. The material sequenced was peripheral blood, taken 28 days after the second AZD1222 dose. CDR3 DNA: TGTGCCTGGAGTGTACTGATAAGCTTCGGACAGGGGAACACTGAAGCTTTCTTT. Protein: CAWSVLISFGQGNTEAFF.